This TCR beta chain derives from a study of T cell repertoires in cytomegalovirus infection. The wider study: Epitope selection comprised recently identified HLA-C-restricted CMV epitopes and well-studied HLA-B-restricted CMV epitopes.

Note on this clonotype: Its antigen remains unidentified.

Trimming shortened V by 3 bases and J by 7 bases, and 10 bases separated the two germline ends. CDR1 and CDR2 from the germline V gene are SGHDT and YYEEEE. The CDR3 extends over 12 amino acids. TCRdb recomputed calls from the reads with MiXCR, one row per CDR3 protein. The profile shows around 800,000 distinct CDR3 sequences, roughly 33% of them singletons. Overall study findings and caveats: Carriers of CMV and the relevant HLA type were discriminated by public TCR beta frequency. It was HLA-C-restricted CMV-specific TCR beta clonotypes that dominated the response ex vivo.

This clonotype was sampled from a human donor in good health (CMV status not recorded). Some clones in this sample may be carry-over from other donors' samples. The specimen was cultured CD8+ T cells from PBMCs, collected from culture after CMV antigen stimulation. This chain connects TRBV5-6 to TRBJ1-1; D not resolved. CDR3 sequence reads: CASSSRPIEAFF. The CDR3 nucleotides are TGTGCCAGCAGCTCCCGCCCTATTGAAGCTTTCTTT. The complete variable domain, with remaining parts taken from reference TRBV5-6 and TRBJ1-1, reads DAGVTQSPTHLIKTRGQQVTLRCSPKSGHDTVSWYQQALGQGPQFIFQYYEEEERQRGNFPDRFSGHQFPNYSSELNVNALLLGDSALYLCASSSRPIEAFFGQGTRLTVV.